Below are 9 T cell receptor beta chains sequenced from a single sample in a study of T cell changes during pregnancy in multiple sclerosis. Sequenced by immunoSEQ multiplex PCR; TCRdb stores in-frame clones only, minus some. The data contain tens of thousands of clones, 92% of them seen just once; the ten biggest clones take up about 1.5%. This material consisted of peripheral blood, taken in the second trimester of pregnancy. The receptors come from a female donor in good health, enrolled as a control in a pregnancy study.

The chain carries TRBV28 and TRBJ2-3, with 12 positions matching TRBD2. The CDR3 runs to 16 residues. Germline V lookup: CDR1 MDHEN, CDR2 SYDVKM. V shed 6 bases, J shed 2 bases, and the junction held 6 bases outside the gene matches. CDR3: CASSWTSGALTDTQYF. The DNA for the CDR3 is TGTGCCAGCAGCTGGACTAGCGGGGCCCTCACAGATACGCAGTATTTT. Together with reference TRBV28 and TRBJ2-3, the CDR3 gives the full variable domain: DVKVTQSSRYLVKRTGEKVFLECVQDMDHENMFWYRQDPGLGLRLIYFSYDVKMKEKGDIPEGYSVSREKKERFSLILESASTNQTSMYLCASSWTSGALTDTQYFGPGTRLTVL.

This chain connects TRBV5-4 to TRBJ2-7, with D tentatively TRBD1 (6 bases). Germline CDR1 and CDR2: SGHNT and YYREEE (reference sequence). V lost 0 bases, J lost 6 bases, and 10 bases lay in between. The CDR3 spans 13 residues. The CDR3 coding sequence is TGTGCCAGCAGCTTGGTACAGGGTGGCGAGCAGTACTTC. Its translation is CASSLVQGGEQYF.

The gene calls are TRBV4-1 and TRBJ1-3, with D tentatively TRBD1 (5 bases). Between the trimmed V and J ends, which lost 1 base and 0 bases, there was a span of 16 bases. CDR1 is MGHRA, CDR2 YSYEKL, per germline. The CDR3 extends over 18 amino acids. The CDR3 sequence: CASSQGPLDSLSGNTIYF. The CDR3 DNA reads TGCGCCAGCAGCCAAGGGCCTCTCGACAGCCTCTCTGGAAACACCATATATTTT.

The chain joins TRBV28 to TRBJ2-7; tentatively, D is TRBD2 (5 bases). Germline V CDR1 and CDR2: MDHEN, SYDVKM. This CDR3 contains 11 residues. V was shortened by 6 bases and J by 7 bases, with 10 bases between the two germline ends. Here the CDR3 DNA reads TGTGCCAGCAGCCGGACTGGGGAGCAGTACTTC. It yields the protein CASSRTGEQYF. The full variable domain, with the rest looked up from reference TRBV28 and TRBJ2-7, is DVKVTQSSRYLVKRTGEKVFLECVQDMDHENMFWYRQDPGLGLRLIYFSYDVKMKEKGDIPEGYSVSREKKERFSLILESASTNQTSMYLCASSRTGEQYFGPGTRLTVT.

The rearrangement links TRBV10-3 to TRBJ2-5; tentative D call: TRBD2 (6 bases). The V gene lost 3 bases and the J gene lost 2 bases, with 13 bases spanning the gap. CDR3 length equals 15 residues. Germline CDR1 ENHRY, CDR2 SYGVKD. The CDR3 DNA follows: TGTGCCATCAGTGAATCTAGCGCAGAACAAGAGACCCAGTACTTC. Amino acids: CAISESSAEQETQYF.

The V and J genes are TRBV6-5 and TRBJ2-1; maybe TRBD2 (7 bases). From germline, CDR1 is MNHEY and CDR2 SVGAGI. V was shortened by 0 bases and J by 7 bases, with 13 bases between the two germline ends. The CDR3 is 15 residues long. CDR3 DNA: TGTGCCAGCAGTTACTCGACGGGGGGCTTAAATGAGCAGTTCTTC. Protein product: CASSYSTGGLNEQFF.

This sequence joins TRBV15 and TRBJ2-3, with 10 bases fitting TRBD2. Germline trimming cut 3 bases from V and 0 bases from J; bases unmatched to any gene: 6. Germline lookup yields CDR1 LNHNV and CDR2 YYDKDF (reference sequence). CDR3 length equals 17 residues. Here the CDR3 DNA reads TGTGCCACCAGCAGCTACTCGACTAGCGGGAGCACAGATACGCAGTATTTT. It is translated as CATSSYSTSGSTDTQYF.

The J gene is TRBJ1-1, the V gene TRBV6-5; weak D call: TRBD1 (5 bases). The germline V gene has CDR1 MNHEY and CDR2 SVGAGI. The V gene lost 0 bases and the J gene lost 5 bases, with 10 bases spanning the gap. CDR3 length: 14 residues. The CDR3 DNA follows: TGTGCCAGCAGTTACTCGGCGGGGCAGACTGAAGCTTTCTTT. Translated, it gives CASSYSAGQTEAFF.

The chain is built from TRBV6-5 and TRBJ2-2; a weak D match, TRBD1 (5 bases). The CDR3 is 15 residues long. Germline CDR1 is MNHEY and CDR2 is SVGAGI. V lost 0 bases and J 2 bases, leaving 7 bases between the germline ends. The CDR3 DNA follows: TGTGCCAGCAGTTACTCTGACAGAAACACCGGGGAGCTGTTTTTT. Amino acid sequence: CASSYSDRNTGELFF.